This TCR beta chain was sequenced in a study of spatial heterogeneity in lung cancer. The CDR3 runs to 15 residues. Germline V gene sequence: CDR1 MGHDK, CDR2 SYGVNS. V was clipped by 1 base and J by 3 bases, with 12 bases between them. This clonotype came up a few times. TCRdb recomputed calls from the 5' RACE reads with MiXCR, one row per CDR3 protein. The table lists approximately 40,000 distinct CDR3 sequences, under 7.5% of them singletons. As for time point: sample taken at primary tumor resection. This TCR was recovered from a female donor with early-stage non-small cell lung cancer. The chain uses TRBV25-1 and TRBJ1-1, with D unresolved. The sequencing here drew on PBMCs, taken at surgery. Here the CDR3 reads CASSELREGYTEAFF. CDR3 in DNA: TGTGCCAGCAGTGAATTAAGGGAAGGATACACTGAAGCTTTCTTT. Using reference TRBV25-1 and TRBJ1-1 for the parts outside the CDR3, the full variable domain is EADIYQTPRYLVIGTGKKITLECSQTMGHDKMYWYQQDPGMELHLIHYSYGVNSTEKGDLSSESTVSRIRTEHFPLTLESARPSHTSQYLCASSELREGYTEAFFGQGTRLTVV.